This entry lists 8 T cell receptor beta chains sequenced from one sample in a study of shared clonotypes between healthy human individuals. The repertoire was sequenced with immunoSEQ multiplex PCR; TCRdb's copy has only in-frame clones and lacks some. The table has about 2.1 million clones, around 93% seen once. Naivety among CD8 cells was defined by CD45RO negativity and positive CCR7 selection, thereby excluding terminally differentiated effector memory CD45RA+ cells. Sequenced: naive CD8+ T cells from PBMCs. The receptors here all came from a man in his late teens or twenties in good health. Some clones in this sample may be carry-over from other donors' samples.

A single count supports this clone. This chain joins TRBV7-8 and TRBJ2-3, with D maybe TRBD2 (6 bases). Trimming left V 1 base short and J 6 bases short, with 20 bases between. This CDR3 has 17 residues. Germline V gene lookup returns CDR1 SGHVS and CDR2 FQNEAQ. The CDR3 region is CASSLVRDGGRRDTQYF. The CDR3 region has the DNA TGTGCCAGCAGCTTAGTCCGGGACGGAGGGAGGAGGGATACGCAGTATTTT.

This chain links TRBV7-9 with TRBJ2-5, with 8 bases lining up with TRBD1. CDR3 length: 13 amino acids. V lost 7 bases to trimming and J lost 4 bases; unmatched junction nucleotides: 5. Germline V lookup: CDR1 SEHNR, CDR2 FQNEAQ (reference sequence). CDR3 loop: CASNQDRAETQYF. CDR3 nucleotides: TGTGCCAGCAACCAGGACAGGGCAGAGACCCAGTACTTC.

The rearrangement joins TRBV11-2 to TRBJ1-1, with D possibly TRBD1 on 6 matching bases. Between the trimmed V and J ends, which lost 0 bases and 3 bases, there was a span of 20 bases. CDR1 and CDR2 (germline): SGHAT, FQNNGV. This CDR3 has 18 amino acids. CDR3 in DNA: TGTGCCAGCAGCTTAGATCTTCCGGGGGCAGGGGAAGACACTGAAGCTTTCTTT. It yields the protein CASSLDLPGAGEDTEAFF.

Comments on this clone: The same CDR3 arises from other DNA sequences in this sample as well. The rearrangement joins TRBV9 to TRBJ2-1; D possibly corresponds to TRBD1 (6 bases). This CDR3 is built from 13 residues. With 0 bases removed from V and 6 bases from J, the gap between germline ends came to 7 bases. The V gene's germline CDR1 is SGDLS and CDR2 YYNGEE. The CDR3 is CASSVEGVNEQFF. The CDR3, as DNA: TGTGCCAGCAGCGTAGAGGGGGTCAATGAGCAGTTCTTC. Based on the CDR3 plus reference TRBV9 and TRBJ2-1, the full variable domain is DSGVTQTPKHLITATGQRVTLRCSPRSGDLSVYWYQQSLDQGLQFLIQYYNGEERAKGNILERFSAQQFPDLHSELNLSSLELGDSALYFCASSVEGVNEQFFGPGTRLTVL.

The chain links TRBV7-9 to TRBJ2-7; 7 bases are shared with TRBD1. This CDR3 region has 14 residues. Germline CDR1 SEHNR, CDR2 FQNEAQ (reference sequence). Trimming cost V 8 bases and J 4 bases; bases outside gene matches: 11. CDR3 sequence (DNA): TGTGCCAGCTCCCCCCGGCAGGGGGAATACGAGCAGTACTTC. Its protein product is CASSPRQGEYEQYF.

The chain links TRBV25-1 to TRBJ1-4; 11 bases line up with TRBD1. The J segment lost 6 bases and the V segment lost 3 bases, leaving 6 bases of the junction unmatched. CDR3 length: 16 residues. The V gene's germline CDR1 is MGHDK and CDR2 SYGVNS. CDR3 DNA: TGTGCCAGCAGTGATTCCCCGGACAGGGGGCATGAAAAACTGTTTTTT. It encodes CASSDSPDRGHEKLFF.

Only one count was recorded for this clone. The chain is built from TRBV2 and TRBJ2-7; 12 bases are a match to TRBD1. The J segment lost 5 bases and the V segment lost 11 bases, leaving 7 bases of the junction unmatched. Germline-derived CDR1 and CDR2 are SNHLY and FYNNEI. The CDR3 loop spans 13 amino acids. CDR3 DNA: TGTGCCTGCCGGGACAGGGGGCTCCACGAGCAGTACTTC. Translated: CACRDRGLHEQYF.

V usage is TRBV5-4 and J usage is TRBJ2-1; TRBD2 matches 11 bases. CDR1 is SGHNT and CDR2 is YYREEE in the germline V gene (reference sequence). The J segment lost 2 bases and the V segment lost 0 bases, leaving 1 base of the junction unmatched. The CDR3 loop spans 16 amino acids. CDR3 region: CASSLELAGAYNEQFF. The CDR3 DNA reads TGTGCCAGCAGCTTGGAACTAGCGGGAGCCTACAATGAGCAGTTCTTC.